The 15 T cell receptor beta chains given below trace back to one sample, sequenced in a study of cytomegalovirus exposure and HLA in healthy donors. PCR was performed using 60 Vbeta and 13 Jbeta primers. Here immunoSEQ multiplex PCR was the method, and the copy in TCRdb shows in-frame clones only, minus some. The sample comprises 200,000 to 250,000 clones, more than 85% of which are singletons, and more than 0.8% rests with the top ten. The specimen sequenced was PBMCs. All receptors derive from a woman aged 18-35 years in good health and CMV-seronegative.

This sequence joins TRBV9 and TRBJ2-3; D unclear. The CDR3 runs 12 residues. Trimming stripped 0 bases from V and 5 bases from J, with 4 bases between. CDR1 SGDLS and CDR2 YYNGEE come from the germline V gene. Written as DNA, the CDR3 is TGTGCCAGCAGCGTAGGACAAGATACGCAGTATTTT. Translation gives CASSVGQDTQYF.

The rearrangement joins TRBV2 to TRBJ1-1; 8 bases match TRBD1. The germline V gene has CDR1 SNHLY and CDR2 FYNNEI. The junction had 12 bases not matched to a gene; V was cut back by 5 bases and J by 1 base. The CDR3 has 17 residues. CDR3 in amino acids: CASSTPTGAYGNTEAFF. The DNA of the CDR3 is TGTGCCAGCAGTACCCCGACAGGGGCGTATGGGAACACTGAAGCTTTCTTT.

This chain connects TRBV27 to TRBJ1-1; 8 bases match TRBD1. V lost 5 bases to trimming and J lost 2 bases; unmatched junction nucleotides: 7. The germline V gene has CDR1 MNHEY and CDR2 SMNVEV (reference sequence). CDR3 length: 15 amino acids. This CDR3 reads CASSAFRGLNTEAFF. The CDR3 DNA sequence: TGTGCCAGCAGTGCCTTCAGGGGGCTAAACACTGAAGCTTTCTTT.

The CDR3 region has the DNA TGCGCCAGCAGCCGGAGTAGTCAATCTGGAAACACCATATATTTT. It is translated as CASSRSSQSGNTIYF. The chain couples TRBV4-3 to TRBJ1-3; D is unresolved. The germline CDR1 and CDR2 sequences are LGHNA and YSLEER. The CDR3 length is 15 residues. The V and J ends lost 4 bases and 1 base respectively, with 11 bases between them.

The genes are TRBV27 and TRBJ2-7, with 7 bases fitting TRBD1. The junction had 10 bases not matched to a gene; V was cut back by 4 bases and J by 7 bases. CDR3 length: 14 amino acids. Germline CDR1 and CDR2: MNHEY and SMNVEV (reference sequence). CDR3 nucleotides: TGTGCCAGCAGTTCTAGGGCAGGGGGATGGGAGCAGTACTTC. This sequence encodes CASSSRAGGWEQYF.

V usage is TRBV4-2 and J usage is TRBJ2-4; 8 nucleotides match TRBD2. This CDR3 is built from 18 residues. CDR1 and CDR2 (germline): LGHNA, YNFKEQ. The trim removed 3 bases at V and 4 bases at J, leaving 14 bases unmatched. The CDR3 loop reads CASSHFAEGGRKKNIQYF. CDR3 coding DNA: TGTGCCAGCAGCCATTTTGCGGAAGGCGGGAGGAAAAAAAACATTCAGTACTTC.

V gene TRBV11-2 combines with J gene TRBJ2-3, with 7 bases matching TRBD1. This CDR3 has 15 amino acids. The junction had 8 bases not matched to a gene; V was cut back by 4 bases and J by 4 bases. In germline, CDR1 is SGHAT, CDR2 FQNNGV. In nucleotides, the CDR3 is TGTGCCAGCAGCTCGAAGGGGGCAGAAGCAGATACGCAGTATTTT. It encodes CASSSKGAEADTQYF.

This chain joins TRBV4-2 and TRBJ1-5, with D possibly matching TRBD1 (5 bases). V lost 4 bases and J lost 0, with 16 bases in between. Per germline, CDR1 LGHNA and CDR2 YNFKEQ. The CDR3 spans 17 residues. The CDR3 loop reads CASSPRTGQISNQPQHF. DNA of the CDR3: TGTGCCAGCAGCCCCCGAACAGGACAAATTAGCAATCAGCCCCAGCATTTT.

This sequence joins TRBV4-3 and TRBJ1-2, with 7 bases lining up with TRBD1. This CDR3 comprises 18 residues. J lost 3 bases, V lost 1 base, and 14 bases had no gene match. Germline V lookup: CDR1 LGHNA, CDR2 YSLEER. The CDR3: CASSQVLPFRDSDYGYTF. The CDR3 coding sequence is TGCGCCAGCAGCCAAGTCTTGCCCTTCCGGGACAGCGACTATGGCTACACCTTC.

This clone was counted between two and nine times. The CDR3 loop reads CANSTGIGNTIYF. DNA for the CDR3: TGCGCCAATTCGACAGGGATAGGAAACACCATATATTTT. This sequence joins TRBV23-1 and TRBJ1-3; 7 nucleotides match TRBD1. Being an ORF, TRBV23-1 has a function that is uncertain. The CDR3 length is 13 residues. V trimming: 10 bases; J trimming: 4 bases; junction bases outside the gene matches: 7.

The chain couples TRBV19 to TRBJ2-7; TRBD2 matches at 7 bases. Germline loops: CDR1 LNHDA, CDR2 SQIVND (reference sequence). The CDR3 runs 15 residues. After removal of 3 bases from V and 5 bases from J, the junction contained 10 bases not matched to a gene. Written as DNA, the CDR3 is TGTGCCAGTAGTATCCTCCCAGCGGGGAAAAACGAGCAGTACTTC. Its protein product is CASSILPAGKNEQYF.

J is TRBJ2-3 and V is TRBV7-9, with D possibly being TRBD2 (5 bases). Germline CDR1 is SEHNR and CDR2 is FQNEAQ (reference sequence). The CDR3 extends over 13 amino acids. Deletions cut 5 bases from V and 5 bases from J, with 11 bases between. The CDR3 DNA follows: TGTGCCAGCAGCCCCCGGACTGGAGATACGCAGTATTTT. This sequence encodes CASSPRTGDTQYF.

This clone has a single count. The chain employs TRBV25-1 and TRBJ2-5, with D possibly being TRBD2 (6 bases). TRBJ2-7 explains the end of the DNA better; the J call may be wrong. CDR3 size: 16 residues. Germline CDR1 is MGHDK and CDR2 is SYGVNS. The CDR3 DNA follows: TGTGCCAGCAGTGACCCCGGGACTGGAGTCTCCTACGAGCAGTACTTC. This encodes CASSDPGTGVSYEQYF.

The chain employs TRBV4-2 and TRBJ2-6; D not resolved. V was pared by 0 bases and J by 2 bases, with 20 bases between. The germline CDR1 and CDR2 sequences are LGHNA and YNFKEQ. The CDR3 contains 20 residues. The chain's CDR3 is CASSQDHRRSGGPGANVLTF. The DNA for the CDR3 is TGTGCCAGCAGCCAAGATCACCGTCGTTCCGGTGGGCCTGGGGCCAACGTCCTGACTTTC.

The chain couples TRBV6-6 to TRBJ1-1, with unresolved D. The V and J ends lost 6 bases and 1 base respectively, with 9 bases between them. Per the germline V gene, CDR1 is MNHNY and CDR2 is SVGAGI (reference sequence). The CDR3 is made up of 13 amino acids. CDR3 in amino acids: CASSRTGNTEAFF. The CDR3 bases are TGTGCCAGCAGCAGAACGGGGAACACTGAAGCTTTCTTT.